What follows is one TCR beta chain and its context. Its antigen is not identified. Libraries were prepared by immunoSEQ multiplex PCR; TCRdb keeps only in-frame clonotypes and omits some of them. The sample lists hundreds of thousands of clones, just over 90% occurring once. This entry is derived from a study of shared clonotypes between healthy human individuals. Study-wide results and caveats: Deeper or shallower sequencing was expected to change how clonotypes are shared among donors.

The CDR3 sequence is 15 residues long. Trimming at V came to 0 bases and at J to 8 bases, leaving 6 bases not matched to a gene. CDR1 is GTSNPN and CDR2 is SVGIG in the germline V gene (reference sequence). CD8 cells regarded as naive lacked CD45RO, were positively chosen for CCR7, and omitted terminally differentiated effector memory CD45RA+ cells. The TCR was taken from a man between 25 and 39 years old in good health. The chain carries TRBV30 and TRBJ2-1, with 11 bases aligning to TRBD2. The source material was naive CD8+ T cells sorted from blood. The CDR3 nucleotides are TGTGCCTGGAGTGTAGGCATACTAGCGGGAGATGAGCAGTTCTTC. This sequence encodes CAWSVGILAGDEQFF.